The 21 T cell receptor beta chains listed next were all sequenced from one sample in a study of blood T cell repertoires in COVID-19. Sequencing was performed with immunoSEQ multiplex PCR; in TCRdb, only in-frame clones are kept and a portion is missing. The table has fewer than 700,000 clones, 85% to 90% seen once. Sequenced input: peripheral blood. The receptors were sampled from a woman in her forties or fifties with COVID-19, enrolled during active disease.

This clone was recorded a few times. The chain recombines TRBV5-4 with TRBJ2-7; D is possibly TRBD1 (5 bases). The CDR3 has 13 amino acids. The germline V gene has CDR1 SGHNT and CDR2 YYREEE (reference sequence). V lost 7 bases and J lost 0, with 11 bases in between. In DNA form, the CDR3 reads TGTGCCAGCCGCACAGGCGGCTCCTACGAGCAGTACTTC. Encoded protein: CASRTGGSYEQYF.

The chain combines TRBV29-1 with TRBJ1-2; 7 nucleotides line up with TRBD1. The CDR3 consists of 13 residues. The V gene end was trimmed by 6 bases and the J gene end by 3 bases; junction bases not matched to a gene: 7. Looked up from germline, CDR1 is SQVTM and CDR2 is ANQGSEA. The CDR3 DNA is TGCAGCGTCGTCCAGGGGGAGGACTATGGCTACACCTTC. It codes for CSVVQGEDYGYTF.

V is TRBV5-6 and J is TRBJ2-7; 10 bases align to TRBD2. CDR1 SGHDT and CDR2 YYEEEE come from the germline V gene. After removal of 1 base from V and 3 bases from J, the junction contained 4 bases not matched to a gene. This CDR3 region has 15 residues. CDR3 loop: CASSLTLAGGYEQYF. The CDR3, as DNA: TGTGCCAGCAGCTTGACCTTAGCGGGGGGCTACGAGCAGTACTTC. Drawing the rest from reference TRBV5-6 and TRBJ2-7, the complete variable domain is DAGVTQSPTHLIKTRGQQVTLRCSPKSGHDTVSWYQQALGQGPQFIFQYYEEEERQRGNFPDRFSGHQFPNYSSELNVNALLLGDSALYLCASSLTLAGGYEQYFGPGTRLTVT.

This clone was seen a single time. This chain uses TRBV12-3 or TRBV12-4 with TRBJ1-2; 7 bases match TRBD1. The CDR3 covers 13 residues. J lost 8 bases, V lost 7 bases, and 10 bases had no gene match. As DNA, the CDR3 is TGTGCCAGCACCCCCCGGGACAGTGGGGGCTACACCTTC. Translation: CASTPRDSGGYTF.

The chain is built from TRBV19 and TRBJ1-3, with TRBD1 matching over 7 bases. CDR3 size: 15 residues. CDR1 and CDR2 (germline): LNHDA, SQIVND (reference sequence). The J segment lost 0 bases and the V segment lost 6 bases, leaving 5 bases of the junction unmatched. This chain's CDR3 is CASRGTVISGNTIYF. The DNA of the CDR3 is TGTGCCAGTAGAGGGACAGTGATCTCTGGAAACACCATATATTTT.

The rearrangement uses TRBV6-5 and TRBJ1-1; D is unclear. Trimming took 6 bases from V and 3 from J, leaving 11 bases between them. CDR1 and CDR2 (germline): MNHEY, SVGAGI. The CDR3 extends over 13 amino acids. CDR3 sequence (DNA): TGTGCCAGCAGACACGGGTCTTACACTGAAGCTTTCTTT. Translation: CASRHGSYTEAFF.

The rearrangement uses TRBV12-5 and TRBJ2-3; 8 nucleotides align to TRBD2. Germline loops: CDR1 LGHNT, CDR2 FRNRAP. V lost 7 bases to trimming and J lost 0 bases; unmatched junction nucleotides: 3. The length of the CDR3 is 14 residues. The CDR3 DNA is TGTGCTAGTGCTCGGGGGGGGAGCACAGATACGCAGTATTTT. This translates into CASARGGSTDTQYF.

The chain uses TRBV25-1 and TRBJ1-6, with TRBD1 as a possible D gene (5 bases). Per germline, CDR1 MGHDK and CDR2 SYGVNS. The length of the CDR3 is 14 residues. Trimming cost V 5 bases and J 9 bases, with 14 bases left between them. The CDR3 DNA reads as TGTGCCAGCAGTCCCCGGGGGGGGAGTTCACCCCTCCACTTT. It is translated as CASSPRGGSSPLHF.

The chain joins TRBV24-1 to TRBJ2-3; 8 nucleotides line up with TRBD1. Germline CDR1 KGHDR, CDR2 SFDVKD. The V segment lost 9 bases and the J segment 8 bases; nucleotides outside the gene matches: 12. The CDR3 runs to 14 residues. In DNA, the CDR3 is TGTGCCACCGCCGAGACAGGGGTGGGGGGTACGCAGTATTTT. Protein product: CATAETGVGGTQYF.

This sequence joins TRBV3-1 (or the pseudogene TRBV3-2) and TRBJ2-7, with D unclear. CDR1 and CDR2 (germline): LGHDT, YNNKEL (reference sequence). Trimming cost V 1 base and J 0 bases, with 16 bases left between them. This CDR3 comprises 17 residues. Here the CDR3 DNA reads TGTGCCAGCAGCCAAGGGCTTGGCAGGTCCCACTCCTACGAGCAGTACTTC. Its translation: CASSQGLGRSHSYEQYF.

As DNA, the CDR3 is TGTGCCTGGACCGGGACAGTAAATTCACCCCTCCACTTT. It specifies CAWTGTVNSPLHF. This chain connects TRBV30 to TRBJ1-6; TRBD1 matches 7 bases. This CDR3 comprises 13 residues. The V and J ends lost 4 bases and 7 bases, in that order; junction bases with no gene match: 4. Germline V gives CDR1 GTSNPN, CDR2 SVGIG (reference sequence).

About this clone: In the same sample, other DNA sequences code for this CDR3. The chain joins TRBV18 to TRBJ2-7, with TRBD1 matching 8 bases. CDR1 and CDR2 from the germline V gene are KGHSH and LQKENI. V lost 2 bases, J lost 4 bases, and 4 bases stayed unmatched. CDR3 size: 14 residues. The CDR3 coding sequence is TGTGCCAGCTCACCAGGGCAGGGGGCATACGAGCAGTACTTC. Amino acid sequence: CASSPGQGAYEQYF.

This sequence joins TRBV7-2 and TRBJ2-1, with D tentatively TRBD2 (6 bases). CDR1 is SGHTA, CDR2 FQGNSA, per germline. V lost 5 bases to trimming and J lost 4 bases, with 9 bases between them. There are 13 residues in the CDR3. In DNA form, the CDR3 reads TGTGCCAGCAGCCGCGGGATATACAATGAGCAGTTCTTC. Translation: CASSRGIYNEQFF.

In regard to this clone: One end of the junction varies from germline; a read error may be responsible. The chain links TRBV7-9 to TRBJ2-7; 7 bases are a match to TRBD1. CDR1 and CDR2 from the germline V gene are SEHNR and FQNEAQ (reference sequence). The CDR3 runs 12 residues. In DNA form, the CDR3 reads TGTGCCAGCAGCACGACAGGGTACGAGCAGTGCTTC. As protein: CASSTTGYEQCF.

A note on this clone: A read error may be the cause here, since a much bigger clone is one base away. Written as DNA, the CDR3 is TGTGCCTGGAGTTGGGGACAGGGGGATGAAAAACTGTTTTTT. It yields the protein CAWSWGQGDEKLFF. The chain is built from TRBV30 and TRBJ1-4, with TRBD1 matching over 11 bases. CDR1 GTSNPN and CDR2 SVGIG come from the germline V gene (reference sequence). Trimming at V came to 2 bases and at J to 6 bases, leaving 2 bases not matched to a gene. CDR3 size: 14 residues.

The chain couples TRBV4-1 to TRBJ2-3, with unresolved D. Germline V CDR1 and CDR2: MGHRA, YSYEKL. V was pared by 1 base and J by 2 bases, with 13 bases between. There are 16 residues in the CDR3. The CDR3 loop is CASSQGSGTITDTQYF. For the CDR3, the DNA is TGCGCCAGCAGCCAAGGTTCGGGTACCATCACAGATACGCAGTATTTT.

The rearrangement joins TRBV6-6 to TRBJ1-1; D is possibly TRBD1 (6 bases). The V end was cut by 6 bases, the J end by 4 bases, with 21 bases between. This CDR3 is built from 16 residues. The germline V gene has CDR1 MNHNY and CDR2 SVGAGI (reference sequence). The CDR3 is CASSRGTSGRATEAFF. CDR3 DNA: TGTGCCAGCAGCCGAGGGACATCGGGCCGGGCCACTGAAGCTTTCTTT.

This clone has just one count. The chain combines TRBV28 with TRBJ2-2; 8 bases map to TRBD2. V gave up 3 bases and J gave up 2 bases; unmatched junction bases: 5. Per the germline V gene, CDR1 is MDHEN and CDR2 is SYDVKM. CDR3 size: 16 residues. Here the CDR3 reads CASSFSGGSNTGELFF. The CDR3 DNA is TGTGCCAGCAGTTTCAGCGGGGGAAGTAACACCGGGGAGCTGTTTTTT.

V usage is TRBV5-6 and J usage is TRBJ1-2; D is possibly TRBD1 (6 bases). The CDR3 spans 14 residues. CDR1 is SGHDT and CDR2 is YYEEEE in the germline V gene. V dropped 4 bases and J dropped 4 bases, with 14 bases sitting between them. The CDR3 nucleotides are TGTGCCAGCAGCCCAGGGGAATTGGCCTATGGCTACACCTTC. Translated, it gives CASSPGELAYGYTF.

This chain uses TRBV27 with TRBJ2-2; 13 bases are a match to TRBD2. Germline CDR1 and CDR2: MNHEY and SMNVEV (reference sequence). This CDR3 has 17 residues. Losses at the gene ends were 0 bases for V and 7 bases for J; bases not matched to a gene: 5. The CDR3 nucleotides read TGTGCCAGCAGTTTATCTCGACTAGCGGGGGGAGGCGGGGAGCTGTTTTTT. Its protein is CASSLSRLAGGGGELFF.

V and J are TRBV12-3 or TRBV12-4 and TRBJ2-3, with D perhaps TRBD2 (6 bases). Trimming left V 5 bases short and J 5 bases short, with 11 bases between. There are 13 residues in the CDR3. CDR3 amino acids: CASSGDFLDTQYF. In nucleotides, the CDR3 is TGTGCCAGCAGTGGGGACTTTTTAGATACGCAGTATTTT.